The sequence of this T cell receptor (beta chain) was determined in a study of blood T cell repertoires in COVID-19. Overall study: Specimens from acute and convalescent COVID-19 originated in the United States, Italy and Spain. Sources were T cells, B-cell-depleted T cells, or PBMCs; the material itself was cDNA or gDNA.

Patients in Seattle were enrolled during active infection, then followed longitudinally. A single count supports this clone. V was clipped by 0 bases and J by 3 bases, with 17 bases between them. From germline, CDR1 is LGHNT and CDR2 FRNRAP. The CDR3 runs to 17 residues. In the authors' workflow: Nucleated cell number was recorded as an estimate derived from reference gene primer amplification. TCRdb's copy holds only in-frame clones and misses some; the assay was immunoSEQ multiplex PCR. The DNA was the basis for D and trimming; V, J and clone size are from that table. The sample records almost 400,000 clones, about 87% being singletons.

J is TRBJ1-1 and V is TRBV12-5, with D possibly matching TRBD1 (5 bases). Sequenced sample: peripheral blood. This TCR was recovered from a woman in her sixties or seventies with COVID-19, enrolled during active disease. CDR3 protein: CASGLVQGAAGDTEAFF. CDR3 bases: TGTGCTAGTGGTTTGGTACAAGGGGCCGCTGGGGACACTGAAGCTTTCTTT.